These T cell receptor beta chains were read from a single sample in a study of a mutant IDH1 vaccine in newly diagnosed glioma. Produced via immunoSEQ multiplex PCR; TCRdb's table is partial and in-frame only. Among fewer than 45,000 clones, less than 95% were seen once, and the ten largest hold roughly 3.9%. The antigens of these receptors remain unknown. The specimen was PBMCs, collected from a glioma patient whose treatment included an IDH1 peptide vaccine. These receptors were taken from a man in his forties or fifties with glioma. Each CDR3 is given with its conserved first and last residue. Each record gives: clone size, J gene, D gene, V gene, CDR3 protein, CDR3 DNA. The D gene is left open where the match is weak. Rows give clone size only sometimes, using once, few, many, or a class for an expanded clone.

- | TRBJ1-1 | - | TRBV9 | CASSAGTANTEAFF | TGTGCCAGCAGCGCGGGGACGGCCAACACTGAAGCTTTCTTT
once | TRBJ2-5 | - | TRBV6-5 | CASSYSTARETQYF | TGTGCCAGCAGTTACTCGACGGCTCGAGAGACCCAGTACTTC
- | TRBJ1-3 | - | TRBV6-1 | CASSESGHSGNTIYF | TGTGCCAGCAGTGAGAGCGGACACTCTGGAAACACCATATATTTT
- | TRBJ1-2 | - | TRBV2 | CASSGTDYGYTF | TGTGCCAGCAGTGGGACGGACTATGGCTACACCTTC
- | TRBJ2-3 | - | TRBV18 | CASSNTDTQYF | TGTGCCAGCTCAAACACAGATACGCAGTATTTT
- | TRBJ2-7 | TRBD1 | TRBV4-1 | CASSQAQGARIAYEQYF | TGCGCCAGCAGCCAGGCTCAGGGGGCGCGGATCGCCTACGAGCAGTACTTC
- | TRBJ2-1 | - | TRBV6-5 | CASSYSGTDYNEQFF | TGTGCCAGCAGTTACTCCGGGACTGACTACAATGAGCAGTTCTTC
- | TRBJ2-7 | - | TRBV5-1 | CASSLAGWENYEQYF | TGCGCCAGCAGCTTGGCAGGGTGGGAAAACTACGAGCAGTACTTC
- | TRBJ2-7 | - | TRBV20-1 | CSARDLGEQYF | TGCAGTGCTAGAGATCTGGGCGAGCAGTACTTC
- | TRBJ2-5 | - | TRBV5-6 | CASSFGGRETQYF | TGTGCCAGCAGCTTTGGGGGTAGGGAGACCCAGTACTTC
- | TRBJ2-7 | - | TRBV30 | CAWSEVSGHEQYF | TGTGCCTGGAGTGAGGTTTCGGGGCACGAGCAGTACTTC
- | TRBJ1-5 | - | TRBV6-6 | CASSPGTKTGREHF | TGTGCCAGCAGTCCCGGGACCAAAACGGGAAGGGAACATTTT
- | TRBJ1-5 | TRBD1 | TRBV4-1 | CASSQGQGKSQPQHF | TGCGCCAGCAGCCAAGGACAGGGGAAAAGTCAGCCCCAGCATTTT
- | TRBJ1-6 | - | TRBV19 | CASTDFGGISPLHF | TGTGCCAGTACCGACTTTGGAGGGATTTCACCCCTCCACTTT
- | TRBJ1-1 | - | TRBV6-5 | CASSRSGKAFF | TGTGCCAGCTCCCGTTCGGGGAAAGCTTTCTTT
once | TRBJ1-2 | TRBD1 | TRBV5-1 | CASSIPGQGAYGYTF | TGCGCCAGCAGCATTCCGGGACAGGGGGCGTATGGCTACACCTTC
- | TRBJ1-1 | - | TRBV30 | CAWSAFMNTEAFF | TGTGCCTGGTCCGCCTTTATGAACACTGAAGCTTTCTTT
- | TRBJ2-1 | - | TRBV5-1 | CASSRAEVYNEQFF | TGCGCCAGCAGTCGAGCGGAGGTGTACAATGAGCAGTTCTTC
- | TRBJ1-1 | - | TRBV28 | CATYRMNTEAFF | TGTGCTACGTACAGGATGAACACTGAAGCTTTCTTT
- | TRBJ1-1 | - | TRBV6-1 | CASSGSYQGLAFF | TGTGCCAGCAGTGGAAGTTACCAGGGTCTGGCTTTCTTT
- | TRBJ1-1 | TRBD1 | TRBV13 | CASSSTLFTGEITEAFF | TGTGCCAGCAGCTCCACATTATTTACAGGGGAAATCACTGAAGCTTTCTTT
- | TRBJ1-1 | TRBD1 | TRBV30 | CACGTGADTEAFF | TGTGCCTGCGGGACAGGGGCGGACACTGAAGCTTTCTTT
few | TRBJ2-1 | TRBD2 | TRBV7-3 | CASSVTGGLAGGPKFF | TGTGCCAGCAGCGTTACAGGGGGACTAGCGGGAGGACCGAAGTTCTTC
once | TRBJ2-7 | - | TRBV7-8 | CASSSLSSYEQYF | TGTGCCAGCAGCTCGTTAAGCTCCTACGAGCAGTACTTC
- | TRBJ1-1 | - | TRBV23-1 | CASSQSSRAEAFF | TGCGCCAGCAGTCAATCCTCTCGGGCTGAAGCTTTCTTT
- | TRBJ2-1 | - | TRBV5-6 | CASSPRTTMKLF | TGTGCCAGCAGCCCGCGGACTACCATGAAGCTCTTC
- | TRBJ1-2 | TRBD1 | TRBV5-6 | CASSQTGVGGYTF | TGTGCCAGCAGCCAAACAGGGGTGGGTGGCTACACCTTC
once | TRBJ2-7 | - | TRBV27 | CASGMQQYF | TGTGCCAGCGGAATGCAGCAGTACTTC
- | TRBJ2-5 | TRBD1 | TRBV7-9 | CASSLAWGQGKETQYF | TGTGCCAGCAGCTTAGCGTGGGGACAGGGCAAAGAGACCCAGTACTTC
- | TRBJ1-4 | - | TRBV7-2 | CASSPQTGATNEKLFF | TGTGCCAGCAGCCCACAGACAGGCGCAACTAATGAAAAACTGTTTTTT
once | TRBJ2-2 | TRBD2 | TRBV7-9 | CASSSPGVAGVRTGELFF | TGTGCCAGCAGCTCCCCGGGTGTAGCGGGAGTTCGGACCGGGGAGCTGTTTTTT
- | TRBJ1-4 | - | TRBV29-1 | CSARTGLLNEKLFF | TGCAGCGCACGAACGGGACTACTGAATGAAAAACTGTTTTTT
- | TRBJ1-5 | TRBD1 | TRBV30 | CHETGSINQPQHF | TGTCATGAGACAGGGAGCATCAATCAGCCCCAGCATTTT
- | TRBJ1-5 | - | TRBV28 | CASSPSGAPNQPQHF | TGTGCCAGCAGTCCATCAGGGGCCCCCAATCAGCCCCAGCATTTT
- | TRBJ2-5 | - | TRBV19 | CASSIGSAGETQYF | TGTGCCAGTAGTATCGGGAGCGCGGGGGAGACCCAGTACTTC
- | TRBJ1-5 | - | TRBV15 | CATSRDPGGGNQPQHF | TGTGCCACCAGCAGAGACCCCGGGGGCGGCAATCAGCCCCAGCATTTT
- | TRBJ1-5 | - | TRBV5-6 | CASIAWREGDNQPQHF | TGTGCCAGCATCGCGTGGAGGGAGGGGGACAATCAGCCCCAGCATTTT
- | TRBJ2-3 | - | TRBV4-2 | CASSPSPARRPYF | TGTGCCAGCAGCCCCAGCCCAGCGCGACGGCCGTATTTT
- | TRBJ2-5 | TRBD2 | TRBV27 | CASSWGLAGGQETQYF | TGTGCCAGCAGTTGGGGACTAGCGGGGGGTCAAGAGACCCAGTACTTC
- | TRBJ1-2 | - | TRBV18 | CASSLRGGQGYTF | TGTGCCAGCTCCCTTAGGGGAGGGCAAGGCTACACCTTC